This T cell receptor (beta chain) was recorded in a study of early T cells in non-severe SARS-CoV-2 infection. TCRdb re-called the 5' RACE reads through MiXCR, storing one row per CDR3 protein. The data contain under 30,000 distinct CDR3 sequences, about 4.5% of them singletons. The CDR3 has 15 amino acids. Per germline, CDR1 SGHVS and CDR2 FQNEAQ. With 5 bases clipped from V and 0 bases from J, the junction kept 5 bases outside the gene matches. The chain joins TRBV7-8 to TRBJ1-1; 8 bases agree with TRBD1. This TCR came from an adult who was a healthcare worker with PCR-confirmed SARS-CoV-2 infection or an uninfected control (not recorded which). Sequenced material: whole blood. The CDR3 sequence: CASSQRTGLNTEAFF. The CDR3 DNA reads TGTGCCAGCAGCCAAAGGACAGGGCTGAACACTGAAGCTTTCTTT. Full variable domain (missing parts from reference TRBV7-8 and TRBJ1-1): GAGVSQSPRYKVAKRGQDVALRCDPISGHVSLFWYQQALGQGPEFLTYFQNEAQLDKSGLPSDRFFAERPEGSVSTLKIQRTQQEDSAVYLCASSQRTGLNTEAFFGQGTRLTVV.